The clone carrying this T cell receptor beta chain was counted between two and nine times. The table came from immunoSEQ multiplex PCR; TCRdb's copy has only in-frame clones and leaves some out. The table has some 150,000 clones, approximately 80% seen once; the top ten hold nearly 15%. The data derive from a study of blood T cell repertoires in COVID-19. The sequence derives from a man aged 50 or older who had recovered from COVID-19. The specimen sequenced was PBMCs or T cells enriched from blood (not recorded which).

CDR3 region: CASSPGTGRETGELFF. The CDR3, as DNA: TGTGCCAGCAGCCCCGGGACAGGGAGAGAAACCGGGGAGCTGTTTTTT. The chain links TRBV5-4 to TRBJ2-2; 9 bases map to TRBD1. The CDR3 is made up of 16 amino acids. Germline lookup yields CDR1 SGHNT and CDR2 YYREEE (reference sequence). The V segment lost 4 bases and the J segment 5 bases; nucleotides outside the gene matches: 9.